These T cell receptor beta chains were read from a single sample in a study of PD-L1 blockade in urothelial cancer. This table comes from immunoSEQ multiplex PCR, and its TCRdb copy is limited to in-frame clones, with some not included. The sample yields about 81,000 clones, around four fifths seen once. Sequenced here: PBMCs, sampled around atezolizumab (anti-PD-L1) treatment. These receptors all come from a middle-aged man with urothelial cancer. CDR3s include the opening cysteine and the closing phenylalanine or tryptophan. D genes are given only for firm matches. Not every row has a clone size; where given, it reads once, few, many or a size class.

V gene,D gene,clone size,J gene,CDR3 protein,CDR3 DNA
TRBV10-1,-,-,TRBJ1-1,CASSERGTGKAFF,TGCGCCAGCAGTGAGCGGGGCACAGGGAAAGCTTTCTTT
TRBV13,TRBD1,-,TRBJ1-3,CASSRTGAHSSGNTIYF,TGTGCCAGCAGCCGTACAGGGGCGCATAGCTCTGGAAACACCATATATTTT
TRBV2,TRBD2,-,TRBJ2-1,CASSEQAGVANEQFF,TGTGCCAGCAGTGAGCAGGCGGGAGTGGCCAATGAGCAGTTCTTC
TRBV18,-,-,TRBJ2-1,CASSLQGATVYEQFF,TGTGCCAGCTCACTTCAGGGCGCCACTGTGTATGAGCAGTTCTTC
TRBV11-3,TRBD2,-,TRBJ2-7,CASSPGLAGSYEQYF,TGTGCCAGCAGCCCGGGACTAGCGGGTTCCTACGAGCAGTACTTC
TRBV29-1,TRBD1,-,TRBJ2-7,CSVESRQGGSYEQYF,TGCAGCGTTGAATCTCGACAGGGGGGGTCCTACGAGCAGTACTTC
TRBV28,-,few,TRBJ2-7,CASLGGSYEQYF,TGTGCTTCCCTAGGGGGCTCCTACGAGCAGTACTTC
TRBV30,-,-,TRBJ2-6,CAWEPWERQVLTF,TGTGCCTGGGAGCCCTGGGAGCGGCAGGTCCTGACTTTC
TRBV27,-,-,TRBJ2-7,CASNGYEQYF,TGTGCCAGCAACGGTTACGAGCAGTACTTC
TRBV19,TRBD2,-,TRBJ2-1,CASMGGSSYNEQFF,TGTGCCAGTATGGGAGGGAGCTCCTACAATGAGCAGTTCTTC
TRBV15,-,-,TRBJ1-1,CATSRTTGLLTEAFF,TGTGCCACCAGTAGAACGACCGGGTTATTAACTGAAGCTTTCTTT
TRBV4-1,TRBD1,-,TRBJ1-1,CASSLQGAGDTEAFF,TGCGCCAGCAGCCTTCAGGGGGCAGGAGACACTGAAGCTTTCTTT
TRBV5-4,-,once,TRBJ1-5,CASSLPNQPQHF,TGTGCCAGCAGCTTGCCTAATCAGCCCCAGCATTTT
TRBV2,TRBD1,-,TRBJ1-4,CASSVDRAGEKLFF,TGTGCCAGCAGTGTAGACAGGGCCGGTGAAAAACTGTTTTTT
TRBV6-1,-,-,TRBJ2-7,CASSDRRVEQYF,TGTGCCAGCAGTGATCGGCGGGTCGAGCAGTACTTC
TRBV5-4,-,-,TRBJ2-6,CASIRQGGSGANVLTF,TGTGCCAGCATCCGCCAGGGGGGCTCTGGGGCCAACGTCCTGACTTTC
TRBV6-5,TRBD2,-,TRBJ2-7,CASSLGLAVYEQYF,TGTGCCAGCAGCTTGGGACTAGCGGTGTACGAGCAGTACTTC
TRBV6-5,TRBD1,-,TRBJ2-1,CASSSDRGRIYNEQFF,TGTGCCAGCAGTTCCGACAGGGGGCGAATTTACAATGAGCAGTTCTTC
TRBV7-2,-,-,TRBJ2-1,CASSLQFSYNEQFF,TGTGCCAGCAGCTTACAGTTTTCCTACAATGAGCAGTTCTTC
TRBV9,TRBD1,-,TRBJ1-2,CASSVGQGMTEGYTF,TGTGCCAGCAGCGTAGGACAGGGGATGACGGAGGGCTACACCTTC